The next 32 T cell receptor beta chains were all read from a single sample in a study of blood T cell repertoires in COVID-19. TCRdb's copy holds only in-frame clones and misses some; the assay was immunoSEQ multiplex PCR. The sample includes 150,000 to 200,000 clones, 80% to 90% of them seen just once. The source material was PBMCs or T cells enriched from blood (not recorded which). The receptors derive from a woman aged 45-65 years who had recovered from COVID-19.

The chain joins TRBV11-1 to TRBJ1-4; 7 nucleotides line up with TRBD1. This CDR3 is built from 16 residues. J gave up 8 bases and V 5 bases, and 14 bases lay outside the gene matches. Germline V lookup: CDR1 SGHAT, CDR2 FQDESV (reference sequence). CDR3 protein: CASSPRQGLAYEKLFF. As DNA, the CDR3 is TGTGCCAGCAGCCCCCGACAGGGATTGGCGTACGAAAAACTGTTTTTT.

The CDR3 is CAVGAGPTPQYF. The CDR3 nucleotides are TGCGCCGTTGGGGCAGGCCCCACCCCGCAGTACTTC. This chain links TRBV10-2 with TRBJ2-7; D perhaps matches TRBD1 (5 bases). Deletions cut 11 bases from V and 9 bases from J, with 20 bases between. The CDR3 runs 12 residues. Germline V gene sequence: CDR1 WSHSY, CDR2 SAAADI.

J is TRBJ1-2 and V is TRBV19; D remains ambiguous. CDR1 and CDR2 (germline): LNHDA, SQIVND (reference sequence). V was pared by 7 bases and J by 2 bases, with 11 bases between. The CDR3 is 13 amino acids. The CDR3 DNA reads TGTGCCAGTATTCCGAGGCAGAACTATGGCTACACCTTC. It yields the protein CASIPRQNYGYTF.

The genes are TRBV5-1 and TRBJ1-2; D gene uncertain. This CDR3 contains 14 residues. The germline V gene encodes CDR1 SGHRS and CDR2 YFSETQ. V lost 0 bases and J lost 8, with 14 bases in between. The CDR3 region has the DNA TGCGCCAGCAGCTTGGGGTCAGATCCTTTGGGCTACACCTTC. Protein: CASSLGSDPLGYTF.

This chain connects TRBV12-3 or TRBV12-4 to TRBJ1-2; 8 nucleotides align to TRBD1. The CDR3 consists of 13 residues. Trimming at V came to 3 bases and at J to 6 bases, leaving 3 bases not matched to a gene. In nucleotides, the CDR3 is TGTGCCAGCAGTTTGGCAGGGGGCAATGGCTACACCTTC. It translates to CASSLAGGNGYTF.

This clone has more than one count but fewer than ten. This chain connects TRBV9 to TRBJ1-3; D is uncertain. The CDR3 extends over 14 amino acids. From germline, CDR1 is SGDLS and CDR2 YYNGEE. The ends were cut back, 3 bases at V and 11 bases at J, with 18 bases in the middle. The CDR3 region has the DNA TGTGCCAGCAGCGGAGCGGGTCTCGATGTCCCCATATATTTT. Its protein is CASSGAGLDVPIYF.

The V call is TRBV28, the J call TRBJ2-7; 9 bases agree with TRBD1. V was pared by 5 bases and J by 5 bases, with 7 bases of the junction left unmatched. Per the germline V gene, CDR1 is MDHEN and CDR2 is SYDVKM. CDR3 length: 14 amino acids. The CDR3 loop is CASSTRQGVNEQYF. The CDR3, as DNA: TGTGCCAGCAGTACGAGACAGGGGGTGAACGAGCAGTACTTC.

A few counts support this clone. The rearrangement links TRBV14 to TRBJ1-4, with a weak D call TRBD1 (6 bases). Germline V CDR1 and CDR2: SGHDN, FVKESK. The CDR3 length is 13 residues. Trimming shortened V by 4 bases and J by 12 bases, and 15 bases separated the two germline ends. CDR3 in amino acids: CASSRELRGELFF. In nucleotides, the CDR3 is TGTGCCAGCAGCCGAGAACTCAGGGGAGAACTGTTTTTT.

The rearrangement joins TRBV6-6 to TRBJ2-5; D may be TRBD1 (5 bases). CDR1 and CDR2 from the germline V gene are MNHNY and SVGAGI (reference sequence). Trimming took 6 bases from V and 5 from J, leaving 16 bases between them. This CDR3 has 14 residues. CDR3 residues: CASRGNQGGETQYF. Here the CDR3 DNA reads TGTGCCAGCAGAGGGAATCAGGGTGGCGAGACCCAGTACTTC.

Note on this clone: The junction departs from the called germline gene at one end, perhaps through a read error. V usage is TRBV7-7 and J usage is TRBJ2-3, with D possibly matching TRBD2 (6 bases). The length of the CDR3 is 15 residues. CDR1 is SSHAT, CDR2 FNYEAQ, per germline (reference sequence). The CDR3 here is CASSLLLASTDTQYF. CDR3 DNA: TGTGCTAGCAGCTTATTACTAGCCAGCACAGATACGCAGTATTTT.

The rearrangement uses TRBV28 and TRBJ2-7; TRBD1 aligns across 8 bases. Germline lookup yields CDR1 MDHEN and CDR2 SYDVKM. The CDR3 runs to 14 residues. The trim removed 3 bases at V and 4 bases at J, leaving 5 bases unmatched. The CDR3 DNA reads as TGTGCCAGCAGTTTGGGACAGGAGAAGTACGAGCAGTACTTC. It translates to CASSLGQEKYEQYF.

V gene TRBV5-4 combines with J gene TRBJ2-5, with a possible D match to TRBD2 (5 bases). Germline V CDR1 and CDR2: SGHNT, YYREEE (reference sequence). This CDR3 has 15 amino acids. The V gene lost 6 bases and the J gene lost 1 base, with 16 bases spanning the gap. The CDR3 DNA reads TGTGCCAGCACCACGGGGAGACGGGGCCAAGAGACCCAGTACTTC. Encoded protein: CASTTGRRGQETQYF.

This sequence joins TRBV5-6 and TRBJ1-5; weak D call: TRBD1 (5 bases). The CDR3 sequence is 15 residues long. Germline V gives CDR1 SGHDT, CDR2 YYEEEE. Between the trimmed V and J ends, which lost 0 bases and 6 bases, there was a span of 13 bases. The CDR3 reads CASSLGRGIVQPQHF. The CDR3, as DNA: TGTGCCAGCAGCTTGGGAAGGGGAATTGTTCAGCCCCAGCATTTT.

The chain joins TRBV7-2 to TRBJ1-5; TRBD1 aligns across 10 bases. The CDR3 consists of 15 residues. J was trimmed by 4 bases and V by 3 bases; bases with no gene match: 3. Germline lookup yields CDR1 SGHTA and CDR2 FQGNSA. The CDR3 DNA reads TGTGCCAGCAGCTTGGGACAGGGGTTTAATCAGCCCCAGCATTTT. It yields the protein CASSLGQGFNQPQHF.

The chain has TRBV5-6 and TRBJ2-5, with D tentatively TRBD2 (5 bases). Looked up from germline, CDR1 is SGHDT and CDR2 is YYEEEE. This CDR3 spans 12 amino acids. V was shortened by 6 bases and J by 9 bases, with 15 bases between the two germline ends. The CDR3 sequence: CASTLTRGSQYF. The CDR3 DNA follows: TGTGCCAGCACCCTCACCCGCGGGTCCCAGTACTTC.

The V gene is TRBV6-1, the J gene TRBJ2-3; the match to TRBD1 covers 7 bases. The CDR3 is 16 residues long. J gave up 3 bases and V 3 bases, and 9 bases lay outside the gene matches. Germline-derived CDR1 and CDR2 are MNHNS and SASEGT. Written as DNA, the CDR3 is TGTGCCAGCAGTGACACTGACAGGGTGTCAACAGATACGCAGTATTTT. Amino acid sequence: CASSDTDRVSTDTQYF.

The rearrangement joins TRBV28 to TRBJ1-4; the match to TRBD1 covers 7 bases. The CDR3 sequence is 13 residues long. J lost 10 bases, V lost 8 bases, and 10 bases had no gene match. Germline CDR1 reads MDHEN; CDR2 reads SYDVKM. Written as DNA, the CDR3 is TGTGCCAGCCTACCGGGACAGCCCGGAAAACTGTTTTTT. Protein sequence: CASLPGQPGKLFF. Variable domain in full (rest from reference TRBV28 and TRBJ1-4): DVKVTQSSRYLVKRTGEKVFLECVQDMDHENMFWYRQDPGLGLRLIYFSYDVKMKEKGDIPEGYSVSREKKERFSLILESASTNQTSMYLCASLPGQPGKLFFGSGTQLSVL.

The CDR3 reads CASSPRLPGLEIPYF. The CDR3 region has the DNA TGTGCCAGCAGCCCTAGGCTCCCAGGACTAGAAATTCCGTATTTT. The chain employs TRBV7-3 and TRBJ2-3, with 7 nucleotides matching TRBD2. V lost 5 bases to trimming and J lost 14 bases; unmatched junction nucleotides: 19. Germline V gene lookup returns CDR1 SGHTA and CDR2 FQGTGA. The CDR3 contains 15 residues.

This clone was detected only a few times. The chain carries TRBV7-9 and TRBJ2-1; D unclear. The CDR3 contains 11 residues. In germline, CDR1 is SEHNR, CDR2 FQNEAQ (reference sequence). Between the trimmed V and J ends, which lost 4 bases and 9 bases, there was a span of 7 bases. As DNA, the CDR3 is TGTGCCAGCAGCTCAGCCCTTGAGCAGTTCTTC. Translation: CASSSALEQFF.

The chain couples TRBV28 to TRBJ2-1; 9 positions agree with TRBD2. The length of the CDR3 is 15 residues. Per germline, CDR1 MDHEN and CDR2 SYDVKM. The junction had 4 bases not matched to a gene; V was cut back by 6 bases and J by 1 base. The CDR3 sequence: CASRQLAGSYNEQFF. The CDR3 DNA reads TGTGCCAGCAGGCAACTAGCGGGTTCCTACAATGAGCAGTTCTTC.

The rearrangement links TRBV2 to TRBJ1-1, with D possibly being TRBD1 (6 bases). The germline gives CDR1 SNHLY, CDR2 FYNNEI. The CDR3 is 13 residues long. Trimming removed 5 bases at V and 1 base at J, with 8 bases between. CDR3 DNA sequence: TGTGCCAGCAGTATACAGGGGAACACTGAAGCTTTCTTT. It specifies CASSIQGNTEAFF.

The chain links TRBV18 to TRBJ1-3; D is undetermined. This CDR3 region has 14 residues. Trimming removed 0 bases from V and 6 bases from J, with 9 bases in between. The V gene's germline CDR1 is KGHSH and CDR2 LQKENI. In DNA, the CDR3 is TGTGCCAGCTCACCACCGTCAGCGCCAAACACCATATATTTT. As protein: CASSPPSAPNTIYF.

This chain uses TRBV10-3 with TRBJ2-7; possibly TRBD2 for D (6 bases). The CDR3 is 14 residues long. The germline V and J ends were trimmed by 4 bases and 3 bases, with 13 bases remaining between them. CDR1 and CDR2 (germline): ENHRY, SYGVKD. CDR3 region: CAISATGTLYEQYF. The CDR3 DNA reads as TGTGCCATCAGTGCGACCGGGACTCTCTACGAGCAGTACTTC.

This clone was seen a handful of times. The rearrangement uses TRBV4-1 and TRBJ2-2; 7 bases align to TRBD2. V shed 5 bases, J shed 2 bases, and the junction held 14 bases outside the gene matches. The CDR3 loop spans 18 amino acids. Germline V lookup: CDR1 MGHRA, CDR2 YSYEKL. The CDR3 here is CASSDGGGTRKNTGELFF. CDR3 DNA: TGCGCCAGCAGCGATGGGGGGGGAACGCGGAAAAACACCGGGGAGCTGTTTTTT.

The chain carries TRBV27 and TRBJ1-4, with 7 bases fitting TRBD1. The V gene end was trimmed by 4 bases and the J gene end by 11 bases; junction bases not matched to a gene: 10. Germline CDR1 reads MNHEY; CDR2 reads SMNVEV (reference sequence). This CDR3 has 14 residues. The CDR3 protein is CASSSDRVVRKLFF. The CDR3 DNA is TGTGCCAGCAGTTCCGACAGGGTGGTAAGGAAACTGTTTTTT.

The chain links TRBV7-9 to TRBJ2-2; 9 positions match TRBD2. In germline, CDR1 is SEHNR, CDR2 FQNEAQ (reference sequence). The CDR3 spans 19 residues. Trimming cost V 5 bases and J 1 base; bases outside gene matches: 14. This CDR3 is CASSLSSSGRSENTGELFF. In DNA, the CDR3 is TGTGCCAGCAGCCTCTCGAGTAGCGGGAGATCGGAGAACACCGGGGAGCTGTTTTTT. The full variable domain, with the rest looked up from reference TRBV7-9 and TRBJ2-2, is DTGVSQNPRHKITKRGQNVTFRCDPISEHNRLYWYRQTLGQGPEFLTYFQNEAQLEKSRLLSDRFSAERPKGSFSTLEIQRTEQGDSAMYLCASSLSSSGRSENTGELFFGEGSRLTVL.

The genes are TRBV4-3 and TRBJ1-6; 9 bases are shared with TRBD1. The ends lost 1 base at V and 10 bases at J; junction bases unmatched: 5. The CDR3 runs to 15 residues. In germline, CDR1 is LGHNA, CDR2 YSLEER. This chain's CDR3 is CASSQVGQGGSPLHF. CDR3 in DNA: TGCGCCAGCAGCCAAGTGGGACAGGGAGGGTCACCCCTCCACTTT.

This clone showed up just a few times. J is TRBJ1-5 and V is TRBV7-2; a weak D match, TRBD1 (6 bases). Per germline, CDR1 SGHTA and CDR2 FQGNSA. The CDR3 has 15 residues. Trimming took 1 base from V and 0 from J, leaving 7 bases between them. The CDR3 region is CASSLDRVSNQPQHF. CDR3 nucleotide sequence: TGTGCCAGCAGCTTAGACAGGGTTAGCAATCAGCCCCAGCATTTT.

This clone was detected only once. The V gene is TRBV11-3, the J gene TRBJ1-1; possible D gene TRBD1, 5 bases. V was shortened by 4 bases and J by 1 base, with 19 bases between the two germline ends. The germline gives CDR1 SGHNT, CDR2 YENEEA. This CDR3 comprises 17 residues. The CDR3 spells CASSSKGRFIENTEAFF. In DNA form, the CDR3 reads TGTGCCAGCAGCTCCAAGGGGCGCTTTATCGAGAACACTGAAGCTTTCTTT. The full variable domain, rest sourced from reference TRBV11-3 and TRBJ1-1, is EAGVVQSPRYKIIEKKQPVAFWCNPISGHNTLYWYLQNLGQGPELLIRYENEEAVDDSQLPKDRFSAERLKGVDSTLKIQPAELGDSAVYLCASSSKGRFIENTEAFFGQGTRLTVV.

This clone was counted once. The rearrangement links TRBV28 to TRBJ2-7; maybe TRBD1 (6 bases). The germline gives CDR1 MDHEN, CDR2 SYDVKM. This CDR3 spans 14 amino acids. The V gene lost 7 bases and the J gene lost 3 bases, with 16 bases spanning the gap. The CDR3 DNA is TGTGCCAGCAATACTCCGGGACAAATCTACGAGCAGTACTTC. It is translated as CASNTPGQIYEQYF.

The chain has TRBV4-2 and TRBJ1-6, with TRBD1 as a possible D gene (5 bases). Per germline, CDR1 LGHNA and CDR2 YNFKEQ. Trimming pared 0 bases from V and 0 bases from J, leaving 9 bases between. There are 17 residues in the CDR3. The CDR3 region is CASSQEGRGSYNSPLHF. As DNA, the CDR3 is TGTGCCAGCAGCCAAGAGGGAAGGGGCTCCTATAATTCACCCCTCCACTTT.

This clone was recorded a few times. An end of the junction differs from the germline gene, which may be a read error. This sequence joins TRBV7-7 and TRBJ1-2; the match to TRBD1 covers 9 bases. The CDR3 extends over 18 amino acids. CDR1 SSHAT and CDR2 FNYEAQ come from the germline V gene (reference sequence). The CDR3 reads CASSFPREDLGQGSGYTF. CDR3 coding DNA: TGTGCTAGCAGCTTCCCCCGGGAGGACCTGGGACAGGGAAGCGGCTACACCTTC.